This T cell receptor beta chain was sequenced during a study of memory CD4+ T cells and cytomegalovirus serostatus. Single viable CD3+CD4+CD8-CD45RO+ cells were sorted as the memory CD4+ T cells. The germline V gene encodes CDR1 KGHSH and CDR2 LQKENI. The CDR3 length is 13 residues. The germline V and J ends were trimmed by 1 base and 3 bases, with 6 bases remaining between them. TCRdb's table, derived via immunoSEQ multiplex PCR, lists solely in-frame clones and lacks some. The repertoire has just under 95,000 clones, 75% to 90% of them found once; the top ten carry about 4%. The receptor was isolated from an adult in good health and CMV-seropositive. The sequencing input was memory CD4+ T cells from blood. This chain links TRBV18 with TRBJ2-5; D is ambiguous. The CDR3 protein is CASSPLRKETQYF. The CDR3 DNA reads as TGTGCCAGCTCACCACTCAGGAAAGAGACCCAGTACTTC.